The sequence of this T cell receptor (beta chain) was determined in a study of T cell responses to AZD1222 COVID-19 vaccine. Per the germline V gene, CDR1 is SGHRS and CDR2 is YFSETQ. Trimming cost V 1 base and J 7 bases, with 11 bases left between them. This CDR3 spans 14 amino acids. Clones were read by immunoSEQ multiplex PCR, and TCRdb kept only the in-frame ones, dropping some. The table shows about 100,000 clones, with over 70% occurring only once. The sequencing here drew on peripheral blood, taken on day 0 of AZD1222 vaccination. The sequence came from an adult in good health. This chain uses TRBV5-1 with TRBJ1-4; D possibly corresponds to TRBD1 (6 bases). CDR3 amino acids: CASSLQGISEKLFF. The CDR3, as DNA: TGCGCCAGCAGCTTGCAGGGGATCAGTGAAAAACTGTTTTTT.